The clone carrying this TCR beta chain was counted only a few times. Only in-frame clones appear in the TCRdb table, and some are missing; sequencing was by immunoSEQ multiplex PCR. The table lists tens of thousands of clones, about 90% of them singletons. The sample is drawn from a study of technical replicates of blood from a handful of donors. With 4 bases removed from V and 0 bases from J, the gap between germline ends came to 12 bases. Germline V CDR1 and CDR2: MGHDK, SYGVNS. This CDR3 is built from 15 residues. This chain links TRBV25-1 with TRBJ1-1; D is perhaps TRBD1 (5 bases). This sequence originates from a human donor in good health. Input material: T cells isolated from PBMCs. The CDR3 region is CASSANRILNTEAFF. The CDR3, as DNA: TGTGCCAGCAGTGCAAACAGGATTTTGAACACTGAAGCTTTCTTT.